This is a list of T cell receptor beta chains from one sample in a study of high-grade serous ovarian cancer treatment subgroups. Profiled with immunoSEQ multiplex PCR; TCRdb holds only in-frame clones, not every one. The table has under 30,000 clones, under 90% seen once. Specimen: tumor tissue. These receptors were obtained from a human donor with high-grade serous ovarian cancer. The CDR3 runs from the conserved cysteine through the conserved F or W. A D gene is named only where the DNA matches it firmly. The listing skips clone size in some rows; elsewhere it reads once, few, many or a size class.

CDR3 protein | CDR3 DNA | CDR3 length | clone size | J gene | V gene | D gene
CASSAPNSEVQFF | TGTGCCAGCAGCGCCCCGAACTCAGAGGTACAGTTCTTC | 13 | NA | TRBJ2-1 | TRBV2 | NA
CATSRDPSTDTQYF | TGTGCCACCAGCAGAGATCCTAGCACAGATACGCAGTATTTT | 14 | NA | TRBJ2-3 | TRBV15 | NA
CASSRDKGSYNEQFF | TGTGCCAGCAGCCGGGACAAAGGCTCCTACAATGAGCAGTTCTTC | 15 | NA | TRBJ2-1 | TRBV5-4 | NA
CASSLGIETQYF | TGTGCCAGCAGCTTGGGGATCGAGACCCAGTACTTC | 12 | NA | TRBJ2-5 | TRBV5-4 | NA
CASSLADRVNTGELFF | TGCGCCAGCAGCTTGGCCGACAGGGTGAACACCGGGGAGCTGTTTTTT | 16 | NA | TRBJ2-2 | TRBV5-1 | TRBD1
CASSSRGGTYNEQFF | TGTGCCAGCAGTTCCCGGGGAGGGACCTACAATGAGCAGTTCTTC | 15 | few | TRBJ2-1 | TRBV6-1 | TRBD2
CASTAGLAGHYEQYF | TGCGCCAGCACGGCCGGACTAGCGGGCCACTACGAGCAGTACTTC | 15 | NA | TRBJ2-7 | TRBV10-2 | TRBD2
CASSQSRTGSNTGELFF | TGTGCCAGCAGCCAATCAAGGACAGGGTCGAACACCGGGGAGCTGTTTTTT | 17 | few | TRBJ2-2 | TRBV16 | TRBD1
CASSLWRGTLRREAFF | TGTGCCAGCAGTTTATGGAGGGGGACATTAAGGCGGGAAGCTTTCTTT | 16 | NA | TRBJ1-1 | TRBV28 | NA
CASSTRQEPGGLRAFF | TGTGCCAGTAGTACCCGACAGGAGCCCGGGGGGCTGAGGGCTTTCTTT | 16 | NA | TRBJ1-1 | TRBV19 | NA
CASSPLEGVRGAFF | TGCGCCAGCAGCCCTCTAGAAGGGGTCCGTGGAGCTTTCTTT | 14 | NA | TRBJ1-1 | TRBV4-1 | NA
CASNDRGPGTEAFF | TGTGCCAGCAACGACAGGGGGCCGGGCACTGAAGCTTTCTTT | 14 | once | TRBJ1-1 | TRBV28 | TRBD1
CASVAGLAGTQETQYF | TGCGCCAGCGTGGCGGGACTAGCGGGAACTCAAGAGACCCAGTACTTC | 16 | NA | TRBJ2-5 | TRBV5-1 | TRBD2
CASSQGQGPGEETQYF | TGTGCCAGCAGCCAAGGACAGGGGCCAGGGGAAGAGACCCAGTACTTC | 16 | NA | TRBJ2-5 | TRBV11-2 | TRBD1
CAWRARSQETQYF | TGTGCCTGGAGGGCTAGGTCCCAAGAGACCCAGTACTTC | 13 | once | TRBJ2-5 | TRBV30 | NA
CAWSVVDLSYEQYF | TGTGCCTGGAGTGTTGTAGACCTTAGTTACGAGCAGTACTTC | 14 | NA | TRBJ2-7 | TRBV30 | NA
CASSPLGDTNLGLNQPQHF | TGTGCCAGCAGTCCCCTGGGAGACACCAACCTGGGGCTCAATCAGCCCCAGCATTTT | 19 | NA | TRBJ1-5 | TRBV28 | NA